Listed below are T cell receptor beta chains from one sample, sequenced in a study of beta chain features in type 1 diabetes. Sequenced by immunoSEQ multiplex PCR; TCRdb stores in-frame clones only, minus some. Of around 340,000 clones in the sample, around 20% were seen once. Specimen: naive CD4+ T cells from blood. These receptors all stem from a woman between 18 and 30 years old in good health. Both conserved end residues are part of each CDR3. A D gene is named only where the DNA matches it firmly. Size is stated for part of the rows, as once, few or many counts, or as a class when the clone is expanded.

v_gene	d_gene	abundance	j_gene	CDR3aa	CDR3nt
TRBV7-8	TRBD2	few	TRBJ2-3	CASSRPEAGAVDTQYF	TGTGCCAGCAGCCGCCCGGAAGCGGGAGCTGTGGATACGCAGTATTTT
TRBV30	TRBD2	few	TRBJ2-2	CASGRRYGELFF	TGTGCCAGCGGGAGACGGTACGGGGAGCTGTTTTTT
TRBV18	TRBD1	NA	TRBJ2-5	CASSPPRQGEGKTQYF	TGTGCCAGCTCACCACCGAGACAGGGGGAAGGAAAGACCCAGTACTTC
TRBV30	TRBD1	few	TRBJ1-2	CAWSRQGILGYTF	TGTGCCTGGAGTCGACAGGGAATACTCGGCTACACCTTC
TRBV9	NA	NA	TRBJ2-2	CASSFLPYLGGGELFF	TGTGCCAGCAGCTTTCTGCCCTATCTCGGTGGCGGGGAGCTGTTTTTT
TRBV23-1	NA	few	TRBJ2-2	CASSQSPGSPGELFF	TGCGCCAGCAGTCAATCACCCGGGTCCCCCGGGGAGCTGTTTTTT
TRBV20-1	NA	few	TRBJ2-5	CSASIGETQYF	TGCAGTGCTAGTATCGGGGAGACCCAGTACTTC
TRBV27	NA	NA	TRBJ1-2	CASSPSATGSYGYTF	TGTGCCAGCAGTCCAAGTGCGACAGGAAGCTATGGCTACACCTTC
TRBV21-1	NA	NA	TRBJ2-7	CASSKRTGGKYEQYF	TGTGCCAGCAGCAAACGGACAGGGGGCAAGTACGAGCAGTACTTC
TRBV18	NA	NA	TRBJ2-1	CASSPDLGGEQFF	TGTGCCAGCTCACCCGACCTAGGTGGTGAGCAGTTCTTC
TRBV5-6	NA	few	TRBJ2-7	CASSLIPDEQYF	TGTGCCAGCAGCTTGATCCCGGACGAGCAGTACTTC
TRBV6-1	NA	few	TRBJ1-5	CASSGQPYSNQPQHF	TGTGCCAGCAGTGGACAGCCTTATAGCAATCAGCCCCAGCATTTT
TRBV5-4	TRBD2	NA	TRBJ2-5	CASSLNGGAGQETQYF	TGTGCCAGCAGCTTGAACGGGGGGGCCGGGCAAGAGACCCAGTACTTC
TRBV2	NA	few	TRBJ2-7	CASSRDNYEQYF	TGTGCCAGCTCCCGGGACAACTACGAGCAGTACTTC
TRBV21-1	NA	NA	TRBJ1-5	CASSLGYQPQHF	TGTGCCAGCAGCCTAGGTTATCAGCCCCAGCATTTT
TRBV7-2	TRBD1	NA	TRBJ1-2	CASSLAGTEVGYYGYTF	TGTGCCAGCAGCTTAGCGGGGACAGAGGTTGGGTACTATGGCTACACCTTC
TRBV7-3	TRBD2	NA	TRBJ2-7	CASSSSGGYEQYF	TGTGCCAGCAGTAGTAGCGGGGGATACGAGCAGTACTTC
TRBV9	NA	NA	TRBJ1-2	CASSVDQGNYGYTF	TGTGCCAGCAGCGTTGATCAGGGCAACTATGGCTACACCTTC
TRBV5-1	NA	few	TRBJ2-3	CASSFDRENTQYF	TGCGCCAGCAGCTTTGATCGGGAAAATACGCAGTATTTT
TRBV5-4	TRBD1	NA	TRBJ1-1	CASSPGQANTEAFF	TGTGCCAGCAGCCCGGGACAGGCTAACACTGAAGCTTTCTTT
TRBV18	NA	NA	TRBJ2-3	CASSPLRAGRDTQYF	TGTGCCAGCTCACCTCTTCGGGCGGGCAGGGATACGCAGTATTTT
TRBV2	NA	few	TRBJ2-7	CASSGRGYEQYF	TGTGCCAGCAGTGGTCGAGGGTACGAGCAGTACTTC
TRBV4-2	TRBD2	few	TRBJ2-1	CASSLRWEGSVPSYNEQFF	TGTGCCAGCAGCCTCCGGTGGGAGGGGTCCGTCCCTTCCTACAATGAGCAGTTCTTC
TRBV30	NA	NA	TRBJ1-5	CAWGPGGNQPQHF	TGTGCCTGGGGTCCGGGAGGCAATCAGCCCCAGCATTTT
TRBV7-2	TRBD2	NA	TRBJ2-3	CASSETWTSNTDTQYF	TGTGCCAGCAGCGAAACCTGGACTAGCAACACAGATACGCAGTATTTT
TRBV7-2	NA	few	TRBJ1-1	CASSYDRFKMNTEAFF	TGTGCCAGCAGTTACGACAGGTTTAAGATGAACACTGAAGCTTTCTTT
TRBV2	NA	NA	TRBJ2-2	CASRPDRDTGELFF	TGTGCCAGCAGACCCGACAGAGACACCGGGGAGCTGTTTTTT
TRBV18	TRBD2	NA	TRBJ2-1	CASRGTSVSEQFF	TGTGCCAGCCGCGGGACTAGCGTTAGTGAGCAGTTCTTC
TRBV7-6	NA	NA	TRBJ2-2	CASSSTVTGELFF	TGTGCCAGCAGCTCGACAGTCACCGGGGAGCTGTTTTTT
TRBV6-6	NA	NA	TRBJ2-3	CASSYGVDTQYF	TGTGCCAGCAGTTATGGAGTGGATACGCAGTATTTT
TRBV5-4	TRBD1	few	TRBJ2-1	CASSLGTGTSNEQFF	TGTGCCAGCAGCCTCGGGACAGGGACTTCCAATGAGCAGTTCTTC
TRBV7-9	TRBD1	few	TRBJ2-7	CASSPGQDSYEQYF	TGTGCCAGCAGCCCCGGACAGGACTCCTACGAGCAGTACTTC
TRBV9	NA	few	TRBJ2-7	CASSRTLQQGAEQYF	TGTGCCAGCAGCCGAACCCTCCAACAGGGCGCCGAGCAGTACTTC
TRBV7-8	TRBD2	NA	TRBJ2-5	CASRPLAGGRETQYF	TGTGCCAGCAGACCACTAGCGGGAGGAAGAGAGACCCAGTACTTC
TRBV30	TRBD1	NA	TRBJ1-1	CAWGRGANTEAFF	TGTGCCTGGGGCAGGGGGGCGAACACTGAAGCTTTCTTT
TRBV5-4	NA	few	TRBJ2-3	CASSTPGTDTQYF	TGTGCCAGCAGCACCCCGGGCACAGATACGCAGTATTTT
TRBV6-5	TRBD1	few	TRBJ1-2	CASSSTGGGYTF	TGTGCCAGCAGCTCCACAGGGGGCGGCTACACCTTC
TRBV7-2	NA	NA	TRBJ2-1	CASSLRQGFDEQFF	TGTGCCAGCAGCTTACGGCAGGGTTTCGATGAGCAGTTCTTC
TRBV7-9	NA	few	TRBJ2-7	CASTKEGGEQYF	TGTGCCAGCACCAAAGAGGGTGGCGAGCAGTACTTC
TRBV18	TRBD2	NA	TRBJ2-7	CASSPPGLAGSYEQYF	TGTGCCAGCTCACCACCGGGGCTAGCGGGATCCTACGAGCAGTACTTC
TRBV5-6	TRBD2	NA	TRBJ2-2	CASSSGLAPLNTGELFF	TGTGCCAGCAGCTCGGGACTAGCGCCTTTGAACACCGGGGAGCTGTTTTTT
TRBV2	TRBD2	NA	TRBJ2-7	CASSPHGLANSYEQYF	TGTGCCAGCAGTCCCCACGGACTAGCGAATTCCTACGAGCAGTACTTC
TRBV30	TRBD2	NA	TRBJ2-1	CAWRIGGGPQNEQFF	TGTGCCTGGAGGATCGGGGGAGGGCCCCAAAATGAGCAGTTCTTC